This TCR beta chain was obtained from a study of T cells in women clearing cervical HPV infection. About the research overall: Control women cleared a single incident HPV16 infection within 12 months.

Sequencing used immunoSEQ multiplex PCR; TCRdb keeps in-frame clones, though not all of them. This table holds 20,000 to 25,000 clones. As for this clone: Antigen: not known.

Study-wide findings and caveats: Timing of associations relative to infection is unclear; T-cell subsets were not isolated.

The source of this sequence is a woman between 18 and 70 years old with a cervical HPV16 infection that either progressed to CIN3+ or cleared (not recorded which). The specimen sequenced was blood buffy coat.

Incomplete CDR3 DNA: TGCAGTGCTGGTCGACAGTATAGCCAAAATAGCAATCAGCCC. It is translated as CSAGRQYSQNSNQP. The entire CDR3 sequence reads CSAGRQYSQNSNQPQHF. The chain uses TRBV20-1 and TRBJ1-5, with D possibly TRBD1 on 5 matching bases. The read ends 3 residues early relative to the CDR3; the germline J gene fills the gap. The CDR3 extends over 17 amino acids. Germline CDR1 DFQATT, CDR2 SNEGSKA (reference sequence). The V gene lost 5 bases and the J gene lost 0 bases, with 20 bases spanning the gap.